The 18 T cell receptor beta chains given below trace back to one sample, sequenced in a study of regulatory T cells in long-lasting Graves disease. Time point in this sample: persistent/refractory GD, antithyroid drugs over 5 years with positive TRAb. Researchers made the TCR library from RNA that was extracted from PBMCs. To make TCR beta libraries, researchers used iRepertoire HTBI primers and Arm-PCR of CDR3 regions. TCRdb reanalysed the multiplex PCR reads using MiXCR and keeps one entry per CDR3 protein. The sample has about 290,000 distinct CDR3 sequences; roughly a fifth are singletons. Specimen: peripheral blood mononuclear cells (PBMCs), collected when the disease was refractory, from a patient treated with antithyroid drugs. All receptors derive from a female donor with Graves disease.

The V and J genes are TRBV27 and TRBJ2-2; 7 nucleotides agree with TRBD2. Germline-derived CDR1 and CDR2 are MNHEY and SMNVEV (reference sequence). After removal of 6 bases from V and 7 bases from J, the junction contained 14 bases not matched to a gene. The CDR3 covers 16 residues. CDR3 DNA sequence: TGTGCCAGCAGATCCAGGACTAGGTTCACACGCGGGGAGCTGTTTTTT. It codes for CASRSRTRFTRGELFF.

This clonotype has just a few counts. This chain connects TRBV7-2 to TRBJ1-6, with D uncertain. From germline, CDR1 is SGHTA and CDR2 FQGNSA. This CDR3 is 17 amino acids long. The V end was cut by 5 bases, the J end by 7 bases, with 21 bases between. The chain's CDR3 is CASSPRSGAPGNSPLHF. In DNA, the CDR3 is TGTGCCAGCAGCCCCCGGTCGGGCGCCCCTGGGAATTCACCCCTCCACTTT.

The chain is built from TRBV2 and TRBJ1-4; possible D gene TRBD1, 6 bases. V was cut by 6 bases and J by 8 bases, with 16 bases left in between. This CDR3 comprises 14 residues. Germline V gene data show CDR1 as SNHLY and CDR2 as FYNNEI. CDR3 in DNA: TGTGCCAGCAGCCTCGGGACATGGGAAGAAAAACTGTTTTTT. Amino acids: CASSLGTWEEKLFF.

The chain uses TRBV7-2 and TRBJ1-3, with D maybe TRBD1 (6 bases). Trimming cost V 5 bases and J 4 bases, with 18 bases left between them. The CDR3 extends over 16 amino acids. Germline values: CDR1 SGHTA, CDR2 FQGNSA. CDR3 region: CASSQRGTLTGNTIYF. Here the CDR3 DNA reads TGTGCCAGCAGCCAAAGAGGGACATTAACCGGAAACACCATATATTTT.

J is TRBJ2-7 and V is TRBV19, with 8 nucleotides matching TRBD2. Trimming at V came to 6 bases and at J to 2 bases, leaving 18 bases not matched to a gene. This CDR3 contains 18 residues. The V gene's germline CDR1 is LNHDA and CDR2 SQIVND (reference sequence). The CDR3 bases are TGTGCCAGTAGCAGGACAGTCCTAAGCGGGAGTGAGGCCTACGAGCAGTACTTC. Its translation: CASSRTVLSGSEAYEQYF.

This clonotype was seen at least ten times. V usage is TRBV2 and J usage is TRBJ2-3; D is uncertain. This CDR3 region has 14 residues. Germline assignment: CDR1 SNHLY and CDR2 FYNNEI. Deletions cut 8 bases from V and 0 bases from J, with 12 bases between. As DNA, the CDR3 is TGTGCCAGCTCCAGAGACTCTAGCACAGATACGCAGTATTTT. Protein: CASSRDSSTDTQYF. Using reference TRBV2 and TRBJ2-3 for the parts outside the CDR3, the full variable domain is EPEVTQTPSHQVTQMGQEVILRCVPISNHLYFYWYRQILGQKVEFLVSFYNNEISEKSEIFDDQFSVERPDGSNFTLKIRSTKLEDSAMYFCASSRDSSTDTQYFGPGTRLTVL.

As regards this clonotype: Possible read error: a much larger clone is one base away. The rearrangement joins TRBV7-6 to TRBJ1-2; 8 positions agree with TRBD1. Losses at the gene ends were 8 bases for V and 3 bases for J; bases not matched to a gene: 11. There are 15 residues in the CDR3. The germline V gene encodes CDR1 SGHVS and CDR2 FNYEAQ. CDR3: CASGPGPGQDYGYTF. Written as DNA, the CDR3 is TGTGCCAGCGGCCCAGGACCGGGACAGGACTATGGCTACACCTTC.

This clonotype was seen more than once but under ten times. V is TRBV28 and J is TRBJ2-2; 9 bases map to TRBD1. CDR1 MDHEN and CDR2 SYDVKM come from the germline V gene. With 6 bases clipped from V and 6 bases from J, the junction kept 14 bases outside the gene matches. The CDR3 covers 17 residues. CDR3 in DNA: TGTGCCAGCAGACACAACAGGGGGCTTAGGGGCGCCGGGGAGCTGTTTTTT. It yields the protein CASRHNRGLRGAGELFF.

V usage is TRBV13 and J usage is TRBJ1-4; 7 nucleotides line up with TRBD1. Trimming removed 4 bases from V and 8 bases from J; junction bases left unmatched: 1. The germline V gene has CDR1 PRHDT and CDR2 FYEKMQ (reference sequence). This CDR3 comprises 12 residues. Here the CDR3 DNA reads TGTGCCAGCAGCTCCAGGGGGGAAAAACTGTTTTTT. It yields the protein CASSSRGEKLFF. Filled out from reference TRBV13 and TRBJ1-4, the complete variable domain reads AAGVIQSPRHLIKEKRETATLKCYPIPRHDTVYWYQQGPGQDPQFLISFYEKMQSDKGSIPDRFSAQQFSDYHSELNMSSLELGDSALYFCASSSRGEKLFFGSGTQLSVL.

The chain uses TRBV29-1 and TRBJ2-1, with no clear D. The CDR3 is 15 residues long. The V and J ends lost 4 bases and 1 base respectively, with 14 bases between them. CDR1 SQVTM and CDR2 ANQGSEA come from the germline V gene. CDR3 sequence: CSVATAAFSYNEQFF. The CDR3 bases are TGCAGCGTTGCAACGGCGGCTTTTTCCTACAATGAGCAGTTCTTC.

This clonotype was counted a few times. The chain combines TRBV19 with TRBJ2-4; D might be TRBD1 or TRBD2, each matching 5 bases. The V gene's germline CDR1 is LNHDA and CDR2 SQIVND (reference sequence). The CDR3 sequence is 12 residues long. V lost 5 bases and J 8 bases, leaving 10 bases between the germline ends. CDR3 DNA sequence: TGTGCCAGTAGTCAGGGACCAGACATTCAGTACTTC. Translating gives CASSQGPDIQYF.

This clonotype has ten or more counts. A much larger clonotype is one base distant, so this may be a read error. The chain couples TRBV28 to TRBJ2-5; 13 bases agree with TRBD2. Germline V gene data show CDR1 as MDHEN and CDR2 as SYDVKM. With V trimmed by 6 bases and J by 5 bases, 3 bases remained unmatched. The CDR3 covers 14 residues. In DNA form, the CDR3 reads TGTGCCAGCAGGGCGACTAGCGGGAGGGAGACCCAGTACTTC. It translates to CASRATSGRETQYF.

This clonotype was recorded many times. The V and J genes are TRBV9 and TRBJ1-2; D unclear. Germline lookup yields CDR1 SGDLS and CDR2 YYNGEE. V dropped 1 base and J dropped 10 bases, with 20 bases sitting between them. This CDR3 region has 15 residues. The CDR3: CASSVTSGPGYAYTF. The CDR3 DNA reads TGTGCCAGCAGCGTAACTAGCGGCCCCGGTTACGCCTACACCTTC.

The table lists this clonotype with a few counts. The chain has TRBV28 and TRBJ1-1, with D possibly being TRBD1 (5 bases). Trimming pared 3 bases from V and 3 bases from J, leaving 11 bases between. Germline V gives CDR1 MDHEN, CDR2 SYDVKM. The CDR3 consists of 14 residues. The CDR3 loop reads CASSFGGRYTEAFF. The DNA for the CDR3 is TGTGCCAGCAGTTTTGGGGGGAGATACACTGAAGCTTTCTTT.

This clonotype turned up a few times. The chain couples TRBV27 to TRBJ1-1; D is perhaps TRBD1 (5 bases). CDR1 MNHEY and CDR2 SMNVEV come from the germline V gene (reference sequence). The CDR3 totals 15 residues. Trimming removed 0 bases from V and 6 bases from J, with 14 bases in between. CDR3 sequence reads: CASSLSSGGRPEAFF. CDR3 nucleotide sequence: TGTGCCAGCAGTTTATCGTCTGGGGGGAGGCCTGAAGCTTTCTTT.

The genes are TRBV6-2 or TRBV6-3 and TRBJ2-5; maybe TRBD2 (6 bases). Trimming pared 4 bases from V and 5 bases from J, leaving 23 bases between. CDR1 and CDR2 from the germline V gene are MNHEY and SVGEGT. The CDR3 loop spans 17 amino acids. Written as DNA, the CDR3 is TGTGCCAGCAGTTCCGAACCGGAGGGCCAGTTTTGGGAGACCCAGTACTTC. It codes for CASSSEPEGQFWETQYF.

In this sample, this clonotype turned up many times. This sequence joins TRBV7-8 and TRBJ2-7, with TRBD1 matching over 11 bases. The trim removed 0 bases at V and 2 bases at J, leaving 0 bases unmatched. There are 15 residues in the CDR3. Germline values: CDR1 SGHVS, CDR2 FQNEAQ. CDR3 in DNA: TGTGCCAGCAGCTTAGCGGGACAGGGGGCCTACGAGCAGTACTTC. This codes for CASSLAGQGAYEQYF.

This clonotype has more than one count but fewer than ten. This sequence joins TRBV7-9 and TRBJ2-7; the match to TRBD1 covers 8 bases. This CDR3 contains 14 residues. Germline assignment: CDR1 SEHNR and CDR2 FQNEAQ (reference sequence). V lost 6 bases to trimming and J lost 3 bases; unmatched junction nucleotides: 7. The CDR3 loop reads CASSSGTGRYEQYF. Here the CDR3 DNA reads TGTGCCAGCAGTTCCGGGACAGGACGCTACGAGCAGTACTTC.